The sample holds a few counts of the clone carrying this TCR beta chain. The sample originates from a study of T cells in Graves' hyperthyroidism and ophthalmopathy. The source material, RNA transcripts, was used to amplify TCR beta CDR3 regions. During a first-round RT-PCR of the TCR CDR3, the HTBI primer set was used. TCRdb itself ran the multiplex PCR reads through MiXCR, one entry per CDR3 protein. Of around 720,000 distinct CDR3 sequences listed, roughly 32% are singletons. Germline V CDR1 and CDR2: SQVTM, ANQGSEA. This CDR3 is built from 13 residues. Between the trimmed V and J ends, which lost 3 bases and 3 bases, there was a span of 10 bases.

This TCR derives from a woman aged 40 to 50 with Graves' hyperthyroidism. This chain links TRBV29-1 with TRBJ2-3, with D tentatively TRBD1 (6 bases). Sequencing input: blood. The CDR3 loop is CSVDTGLTDTQYF. CDR3 nucleotide sequence: TGCAGCGTTGACACAGGGCTAACAGATACGCAGTATTTT.